The 10 T cell receptor beta chains given below trace back to one sample, sequenced in a study of T cell responses to AZD1222 COVID-19 vaccine. Sequencing was performed with immunoSEQ multiplex PCR; in TCRdb, only in-frame clones are kept and a portion is missing. The table has under 200,000 clones, around 90% seen once. The source material was peripheral blood, sampled on day 0 of AZD1222 vaccination. The receptor set was obtained from an adult in good health.

This clone was seen just once. This chain uses TRBV28 with TRBJ2-7; TRBD1 matches 9 bases. This CDR3 is built from 14 residues. Germline V gene lookup returns CDR1 MDHEN and CDR2 SYDVKM. J lost 5 bases, V lost 1 base, and 3 bases had no gene match. The CDR3 sequence: CASSLYRGRDEQYF. The CDR3 region has the DNA TGTGCCAGCAGTTTATACAGGGGGCGGGACGAGCAGTACTTC.

The J gene is TRBJ2-7, the V gene TRBV5-4; TRBD2 aligns across 8 bases. The ends lost 2 bases at V and 1 base at J; junction bases unmatched: 5. Germline V lookup: CDR1 SGHNT, CDR2 YYREEE (reference sequence). The CDR3 is 15 residues long. DNA of the CDR3: TGTGCCAGCAGCTTAACTAGCGGTGCGTCCTACGAGCAGTACTTC. This sequence encodes CASSLTSGASYEQYF.

This clone was detected a few times. The chain employs TRBV5-6 and TRBJ1-6, with D possibly matching TRBD1 (6 bases). CDR3 size: 16 residues. From germline, CDR1 is SGHDT and CDR2 YYEEEE. Trimming removed 0 bases from V and 9 bases from J, with 16 bases in between. CDR3 residues: CASSLVYPGAGSPLHF. CDR3 DNA sequence: TGTGCCAGCAGCTTGGTGTACCCAGGGGCTGGTTCACCCCTCCACTTT.

The chain's CDR3 is CASSLLLQGNQPQHF. The DNA for the CDR3 is TGTGCCAGCAGTTTATTATTACAGGGCAATCAGCCCCAGCATTTT. V is TRBV28 and J is TRBJ1-5; possible D gene TRBD1, 5 bases. V was trimmed by 1 base and J by 2 bases, leaving 9 bases between them. This CDR3 comprises 15 residues. Germline values: CDR1 MDHEN, CDR2 SYDVKM. The full variable domain, rest sourced from reference TRBV28 and TRBJ1-5, is DVKVTQSSRYLVKRTGEKVFLECVQDMDHENMFWYRQDPGLGLRLIYFSYDVKMKEKGDIPEGYSVSREKKERFSLILESASTNQTSMYLCASSLLLQGNQPQHFGDGTRLSIL.

This clone was detected once. This CDR3 reads CASSLRLGTGETQYF. In DNA, the CDR3 is TGTGCCAGCAGCTTACGGTTAGGGACGGGTGAGACCCAGTACTTC. V usage is TRBV7-2 and J usage is TRBJ2-5, with D tentatively TRBD1 or TRBD2 (5 bases each). This CDR3 comprises 15 residues. Trimming pared 2 bases from V and 5 bases from J, leaving 15 bases between. CDR1 and CDR2 from the germline V gene are SGHTA and FQGNSA. The variable domain in full, with the rest retrieved from reference TRBV7-2 and TRBJ2-5, is GAGVSQSPSNKVTEKGKDVELRCDPISGHTALYWYRQSLGQGLEFLIYFQGNSAPDKSGLPSDRFSAERTGGSVSTLTIQRTQQEDSAVYLCASSLRLGTGETQYFGPGTRLLVL.

The J gene is TRBJ2-7, the V gene TRBV14, with a possible D match to TRBD2 (6 bases). The CDR3 loop spans 13 amino acids. V shed 1 base and J shed 6 bases, with 10 bases lying between them. Germline V lookup: CDR1 SGHDN, CDR2 FVKESK. In DNA, the CDR3 is TGTGCCAGCAGCCAAGGGTTCGGGGGCGAGCAGTACTTC. Protein product: CASSQGFGGEQYF.

The genes are TRBV6-1 and TRBJ2-1; the D is unclear. The CDR3 sequence is 15 residues long. Trimming cost V 1 base and J 7 bases, with 14 bases left between them. Germline values: CDR1 MNHNS, CDR2 SASEGT. CDR3: CASSEGLGSLNEQFF. For the CDR3, the DNA is TGTGCCAGCAGTGAAGGGTTAGGGTCGTTGAATGAGCAGTTCTTC.

The rearrangement uses TRBV9 and TRBJ1-5, with D possibly matching TRBD1 (5 bases). V dropped 4 bases and J dropped 1 base, with 9 bases sitting between them. This CDR3 has 14 residues. Germline V CDR1 and CDR2: SGDLS, YYNGEE. The CDR3 is CASSTRDSNQPQHF. The CDR3 DNA reads TGTGCCAGCAGCACCCGGGACAGCAATCAGCCCCAGCATTTT.

This CDR3 reads CASSPSLRPRNTEAFF. The DNA for the CDR3 is TGTGCCAGCAGCCCCAGCTTGAGGCCCCGAAACACTGAAGCTTTCTTT. This chain uses TRBV7-7 with TRBJ1-1; D is ambiguous. There are 16 residues in the CDR3. Germline V gene lookup returns CDR1 SSHAT and CDR2 FNYEAQ (reference sequence). Trimming shortened V by 5 bases and J by 2 bases, and 18 bases separated the two germline ends.

This chain joins TRBV6-1 and TRBJ2-7; maybe TRBD1 (6 bases). The CDR3 totals 15 residues. V shed 2 bases and J shed 2 bases, with 13 bases lying between them. Germline lookup yields CDR1 MNHNS and CDR2 SASEGT. The CDR3 DNA reads as TGTGCCAGCAGTGAACTCGGACAGAGGACCTACGAGCAGTACTTC. This encodes CASSELGQRTYEQYF.